This T cell receptor (beta chain) was recorded in a study of tumor-infiltrating lymphocytes in oesophageal squamous cell carcinoma. A single record per CDR3 protein comes from TCRdb applying MiXCR to the PCR reads. The sample lists under 4,500 distinct CDR3 sequences; about a sixth were seen once. This clonotype was detected many times. Input material: esophageal tumor tissue. The clonotype was recovered from a male donor with esophageal squamous cell carcinoma.

For the CDR3, the DNA is TGTGCCCACGCTACAGCCAAGGACACTGAAGCTTTCTTT. Translated, it gives CAHATAKDTEAFF. J is TRBJ1-1 and V is TRBV6-1; D gene ambiguous. Germline values: CDR1 MNHNS, CDR2 SASEGT. The V gene lost 11 bases and the J gene lost 3 bases, with 16 bases spanning the gap. The CDR3 runs 13 residues.